This T cell receptor beta chain was identified in a study of long-term antiretroviral therapy in people with HIV (dated 2022 in TCRdb). Some background on the complete study: The earliest samples were collected roughly a decade before the 2015 WHO recommendation for immediate ART, at a time when ART was usually postponed until CD4 counts fell. This retrospective serial study examined whether starting ART and sustained HIV suppression were associated with changes in the composition and diversity of the TRB repertoire in peripheral blood. A total of 192 cryopreserved PBMC samples were contributed to the cohort by 30 adults with confirmed HIV infection, with samples collected serially over a mean of roughly six years (range 1-12). Among the 25 to 30 participants with HIV, about a dozen were female. No cross-contamination during QIAcube processing turned up in test extractions that ran a monoclonal T-cell line alongside 33 polyclonal samples.

Participants were included only if at least one PBMC sample before ART initiation and at least two post-ART samples were available. Every participant with HIV received treatment in the United States of America. Before DNA extraction, cryopreserved samples of 1-10 million PBMC were thawed and then washed. At the time of the earliest PBMC sample, participants with HIV were aged between roughly 20 and 54 years. Per participant, PBMC samples came from 1-4 timepoints prior to ART initiation and 2-8 timepoints following ART initiation, for a median of 7 samples. Serial HIV viral load, CD4+ T-cell count, ART history and demographic data were obtained for every participant. Genomic DNA was extracted from unsorted PBMC with a Qiagen kit on a QIAcube, with processing performed in batches of 12 samples. Results and caveats for the whole study, not just this receptor: Because pre-ART samples had limited cell numbers, profiling was done on unsorted PBMC rather than on sorted CD4+ and CD8+ T cells. The repertoire was dominated across all time points by expanded TRB clones identified before ART initiation, although this dominance was seen to fluctuate and to decrease in many PLHIV after ART. The samples span the years 2004 to 2017, and the ART regimens used at that time may not be as effective as current regimens. ART initiation was associated with a significant increase in TRB diversity, but diversity stayed significantly below transplant donor controls even after long-term ART. Owing to limited PBMC availability, only the TCR beta chain was sequenced, without alpha chain pairing. HIV repertoires had narrower CDR3 length ranges than controls, and the network structure suggested an antigen-experienced repertoire that shifted only slightly toward naive after ART. Inferences about post-ART repertoire changes were limited because no data were available on ART adherence, viral resistance or therapy changes.

To note about this clone: This clone's antigen is unknown. No base quality values were provided; no much bigger clone lies one nucleotide off.

The immunoSEQ hsTCRB v3.0 assay was used at survey level resolution to sequence the TRB variable region. The target sequencing depth for TRB was about 40,000-55,000 T-cell genomes per sample. Pooled TRB libraries were sequenced on an Illumina MiSeq with a v3 150-cycle kit. The authors processed their data as follows. Repertoire analysis was run in R within a reproducible Nextflow workflow that covered QC, data transformation and analysis. LymphoSeq2, an R package for AIRR-Seq data exploration, was used to implement custom analyses. A few samples yielding fewer than 5000 total TRB sequences were excluded, leaving around 200 analyzed HIV repertoires. Among the roughly 190 retained HIV repertoires, 55 to 65 were collected before ART initiation and around 130 were collected after ART initiation. Each repertoire was downsampled to 5000 TRB nucleotide sequences, and summary statistics were averaged across 100 downsampling iterations. Only TRB sequences with CDR3 regions of at least seven amino acids were retained for analysis. Two measures captured diversity: a Shannon entropy-derived clonality score and the Gini coefficient. In repertoire networks, the top 5000 CDR3 amino acid sequences were linked whenever an edit distance of one separated two sequences. For TRB CDR3 amino acid sequences, antigen specificity groups and MHC restriction were predicted with GLIPH2. To flag known associations with CMV, EBV, HIV or tissue antigens, CDR3 amino acid sequences were compared against VDJdb and McPAS-TCR. Pre-ART, post-ART and control groups were compared with Wilcoxon signed-rank tests and Holm-Bonferroni correction. Drawn from immuneACCESS, this table holds only the in-frame rearrangements with V and J called that TCRdb kept. Clones are partly lost; checked studies trace under half to an unresolved V gene and leave the rest unexplained. V and J calls and clone size are those listed in that table; D and trimming were worked out from the DNA. The sample table lists just over 35,000 clones, 80% to 90% of them with a count of one. Roughly 10% of the sample lies in the top ten.

The sequence derives from a man aged 18 to 30 with HIV. The specimen was unsorted PBMCs, collected 2.2 years after starting antiretroviral therapy.

The DNA reads TGCAGCGCGAGAGATACTAGCACAGATACGCAGTATTTT. Its protein is CSARDTSTDTQYF. The V gene is TRBV29-1 and the J gene is TRBJ2-3; the D gene lacks a confident call. The germline ends are 11 bases apart after V is trimmed by 7 bases and J by 0 bases. From a lookup of the germline V gene, CDR1 and CDR2 are SQVTM and ANQGSEA. From the cysteine through the phenylalanine, the CDR3 covers 13 amino acids. The only DNA kept is the CDR3, 39 bases in frame from the first base.